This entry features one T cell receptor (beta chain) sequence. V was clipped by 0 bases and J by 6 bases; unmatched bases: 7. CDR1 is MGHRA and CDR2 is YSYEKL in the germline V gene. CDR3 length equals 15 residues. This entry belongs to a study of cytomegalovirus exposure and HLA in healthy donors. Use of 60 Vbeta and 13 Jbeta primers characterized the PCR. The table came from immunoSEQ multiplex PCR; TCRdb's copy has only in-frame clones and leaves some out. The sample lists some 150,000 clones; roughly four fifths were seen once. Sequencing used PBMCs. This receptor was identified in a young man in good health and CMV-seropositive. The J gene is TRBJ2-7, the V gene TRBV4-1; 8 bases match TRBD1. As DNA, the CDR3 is TGCGCCAGCAGCCAAGATGACAGGGGAGTCTCCGAGCAGTACTTC. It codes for CASSQDDRGVSEQYF.